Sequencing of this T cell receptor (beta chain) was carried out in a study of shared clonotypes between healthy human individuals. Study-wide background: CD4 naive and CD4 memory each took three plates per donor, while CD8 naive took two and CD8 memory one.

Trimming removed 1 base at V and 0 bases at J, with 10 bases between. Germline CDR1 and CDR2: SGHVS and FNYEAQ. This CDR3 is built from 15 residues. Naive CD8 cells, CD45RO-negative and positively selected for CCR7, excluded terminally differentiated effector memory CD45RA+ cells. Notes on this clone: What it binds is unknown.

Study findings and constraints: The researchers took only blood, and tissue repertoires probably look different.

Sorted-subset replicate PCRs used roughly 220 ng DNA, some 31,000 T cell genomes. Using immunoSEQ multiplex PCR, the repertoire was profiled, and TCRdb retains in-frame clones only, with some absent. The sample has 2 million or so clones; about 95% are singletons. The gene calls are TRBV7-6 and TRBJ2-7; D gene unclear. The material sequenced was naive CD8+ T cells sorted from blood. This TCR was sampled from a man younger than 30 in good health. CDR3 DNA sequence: TGTGCCAGCAGCTTAGGGCCAGCCTCCTCCTACGAGCAGTACTTC. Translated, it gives CASSLGPASSYEQYF.